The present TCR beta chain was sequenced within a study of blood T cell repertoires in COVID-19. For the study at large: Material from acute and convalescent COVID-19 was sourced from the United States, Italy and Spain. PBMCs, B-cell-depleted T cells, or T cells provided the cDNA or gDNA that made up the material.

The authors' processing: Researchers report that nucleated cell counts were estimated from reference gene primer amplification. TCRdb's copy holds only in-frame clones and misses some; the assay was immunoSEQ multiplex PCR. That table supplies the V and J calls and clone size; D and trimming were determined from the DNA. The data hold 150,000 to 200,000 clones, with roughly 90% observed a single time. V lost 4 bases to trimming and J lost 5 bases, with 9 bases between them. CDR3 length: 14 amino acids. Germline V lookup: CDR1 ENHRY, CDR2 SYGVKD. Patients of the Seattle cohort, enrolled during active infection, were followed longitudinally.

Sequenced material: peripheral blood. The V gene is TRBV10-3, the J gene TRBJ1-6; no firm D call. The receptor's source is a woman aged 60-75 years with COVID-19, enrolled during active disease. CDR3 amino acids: CAISVAEHNSPLHF. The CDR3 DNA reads TGTGCCATCAGTGTGGCGGAACATAATTCACCCCTCCACTTT.